What follows are 25 T cell receptor beta chains derived from one specimen sequenced in a study of cytomegalovirus exposure and HLA in healthy donors. The primer mix had 60 Vbeta and 13 Jbeta primers. TCRdb keeps only in-frame clones here, not all; method: immunoSEQ multiplex PCR. The sample lists 72,000 or so clones, 75% to 85% occurring once. The material sequenced was PBMCs. These receptors all stem from a man aged 18 to 29 in good health and CMV-seropositive.

The chain joins TRBV28 to TRBJ1-5; TRBD1 matches at 8 bases. Germline V gives CDR1 MDHEN, CDR2 SYDVKM. This CDR3 comprises 15 residues. J gave up 1 base and V 9 bases, and 8 bases lay outside the gene matches. CDR3 residues: CASTVQGESNQPQHF. Written as DNA, the CDR3 is TGTGCCAGTACGGTACAGGGGGAGAGCAATCAGCCCCAGCATTTT.

V and J are TRBV7-9 and TRBJ1-4; TRBD1 aligns across 7 bases. CDR3 length equals 14 residues. Germline lookup yields CDR1 SEHNR and CDR2 FQNEAQ (reference sequence). The J segment lost 7 bases and the V segment lost 6 bases, leaving 8 bases of the junction unmatched. The DNA for the CDR3 is TGTGCCAGCAGAACCGACAGGGTCGGTGAAAAACTGTTTTTT. Its translation is CASRTDRVGEKLFF. Full variable domain (rest looked up from reference TRBV7-9 and TRBJ1-4): DTGVSQNPRHKITKRGQNVTFRCDPISEHNRLYWYRQTLGQGPEFLTYFQNEAQLEKSRLLSDRFSAERPKGSFSTLEIQRTEQGDSAMYLCASRTDRVGEKLFFGSGTQLSVL.

This clone showed up just a few times. The V call is TRBV6-5, the J call TRBJ2-5; 9 nucleotides match TRBD2. The trim removed 8 bases at V and 4 bases at J, leaving 5 bases unmatched. CDR1 MNHEY and CDR2 SVGAGI come from the germline V gene. The CDR3 extends over 13 amino acids. CDR3 sequence reads: CASQSAGGETQYF. CDR3 DNA: TGTGCCAGCCAGTCAGCGGGAGGAGAGACCCAGTACTTC.

This clone occurred once. The J gene is TRBJ1-1, the V gene TRBV21-1; the DNA was not compared with TRBD1, the D call given in the table. TRBV21-1 is described as a pseudogene. The CDR3 covers 18 residues. The CDR3 nucleotides read TGTGCCAGCAGCAAATTGGACGGAGCAGGGGAAGGGGACACTGAAGCTTTCTTT. This translates into CASSKLDGAGEGDTEAFF.

This sequence joins TRBV2 and TRBJ2-7; D might be TRBD2 (5 bases). The germline V gene has CDR1 SNHLY and CDR2 FYNNEI. The CDR3 spans 14 residues. V was trimmed by 3 bases and J by 2 bases, leaving 11 bases between them. CDR3 loop: CASSERAAPYEQYF. The CDR3 bases are TGTGCCAGCAGTGAGAGAGCGGCCCCCTACGAGCAGTACTTC.

The chain is built from TRBV19 and TRBJ2-7, with TRBD1 identical over 9 bases. Germline loops: CDR1 LNHDA, CDR2 SQIVND (reference sequence). CDR3 length: 15 residues. V shed 1 base, J shed 4 bases, and the junction held 5 bases outside the gene matches. Here the CDR3 DNA reads TGTGCCAGTAGTATAGGGACAGGGGCGGTTTACGAGCAGTACTTC. Its translation: CASSIGTGAVYEQYF.

This sequence joins TRBV30 and TRBJ1-1; 7 nucleotides line up with TRBD1. Germline CDR1 and CDR2: GTSNPN and SVGIG (reference sequence). The V gene end was trimmed by 1 base and the J gene end by 3 bases; junction bases not matched to a gene: 2. The CDR3 loop spans 13 amino acids. The chain's CDR3 is CAWSGDSYTEAFF. The DNA for the CDR3 is TGTGCCTGGAGTGGGGACAGCTACACTGAAGCTTTCTTT.

The chain is built from TRBV2 and TRBJ2-7; 10 bases align to TRBD1. The CDR3 is made up of 16 amino acids. V dropped 1 base and J dropped 3; count of bases not matched to a gene: 6. CDR1 is SNHLY, CDR2 FYNNEI, per germline. The CDR3 here is CASSEVDRDRGYEQYF. The DNA for the CDR3 is TGTGCCAGCAGTGAAGTCGACCGGGACAGGGGCTACGAGCAGTACTTC.

This chain joins TRBV29-1 and TRBJ2-7; weak D call: TRBD2 (6 bases). Germline CDR1 SQVTM, CDR2 ANQGSEA. The V end lost 7 bases, the J end lost 3 bases, and 10 bases lay between the germline ends. The CDR3 has 11 residues. CDR3 sequence: CSATGDYEQYF. The CDR3 coding sequence is TGCAGCGCAACGGGAGACTACGAGCAGTACTTC.

The chain couples TRBV5-8 to TRBJ1-6; no clear D. The V gene lost 3 bases and the J gene lost 5 bases, with 9 bases spanning the gap. Germline V gene lookup returns CDR1 SGHTS and CDR2 YDEGEE. CDR3 length: 14 amino acids. The CDR3 spells CASSSGENNSPLHF. In nucleotides, the CDR3 is TGTGCCAGCAGCTCGGGTGAGAATAATTCACCCCTCCACTTT.

This sequence joins TRBV5-6 and TRBJ1-2, with D tentatively TRBD1 (6 bases). This CDR3 contains 13 residues. Per germline, CDR1 SGHDT and CDR2 YYEEEE. Between the trimmed V and J ends, which lost 0 bases and 4 bases, there was a span of 7 bases. CDR3 DNA: TGTGCCAGCAGCTTGGGACAGGTCTATGGCTACACCTTC. It encodes CASSLGQVYGYTF.

The chain links TRBV18 to TRBJ1-6; a possible D gene is TRBD1 (5 bases). This CDR3 has 14 residues. In germline, CDR1 is KGHSH, CDR2 LQKENI. The V end was cut by 3 bases, the J end by 16 bases, with 19 bases between. This chain's CDR3 is CASSPSNDSPSLHF. The CDR3, as DNA: TGTGCCAGCTCACCTTCTAACGACAGCCCTTCGCTCCACTTT.

V usage is TRBV30 and J usage is TRBJ1-2; 7 nucleotides match TRBD1. V lost 4 bases, J lost 0 bases, and 8 bases stayed unmatched. The V gene's germline CDR1 is GTSNPN and CDR2 SVGIG (reference sequence). The length of the CDR3 is 15 residues. This CDR3 reads CAWTPDRTANYGYTF. DNA of the CDR3: TGTGCCTGGACCCCGGACAGGACCGCTAACTATGGCTACACCTTC.

This chain uses TRBV11-2 with TRBJ2-7, with 12 positions matching TRBD2. Per germline, CDR1 SGHAT and CDR2 FQNNGV. CDR3 length: 13 amino acids. Germline trimming cut 3 bases from V and 6 bases from J; bases unmatched to any gene: 0. CDR3 nucleotides: TGTGCCAGCAGCTTGACTAGCGGGAGCGAGCAGTACTTC. It encodes CASSLTSGSEQYF.

V gene TRBV19 combines with J gene TRBJ1-1; TRBD1 matches 8 bases. Germline V gene lookup returns CDR1 LNHDA and CDR2 SQIVND (reference sequence). The CDR3 is 13 amino acids. The ends lost 6 bases at V and 8 bases at J; junction bases unmatched: 8. The CDR3 protein is CASRMTGDLEAFF. CDR3 in DNA: TGTGCCAGTAGGATGACAGGGGACCTCGAAGCTTTCTTT.

The chain couples TRBV29-1 to TRBJ1-2; D is ambiguous. Trimming removed 6 bases at V and 3 bases at J, with 11 bases between. Germline lookup yields CDR1 SQVTM and CDR2 ANQGSEA. The CDR3 spans 12 residues. CDR3 loop: CSVGTVYYGYTF. CDR3 bases: TGCAGCGTGGGTACAGTTTACTATGGCTACACCTTC.

The chain carries TRBV6-5 and TRBJ1-1; tentative D call: TRBD1 (6 bases). Per the germline V gene, CDR1 is MNHEY and CDR2 is SVGAGI. V gave up 6 bases and J gave up 11 bases, with 13 bases separating them. The CDR3 runs 11 residues. The DNA for the CDR3 is TGTGCCAGCAGCTTGGGGGGGCGGGCTTTCTTT. Protein product: CASSLGGRAFF.

V is TRBV28 and J is TRBJ1-2, with D possibly TRBD1 on 5 matching bases. Germline CDR1 and CDR2: MDHEN and SYDVKM. The CDR3 has 12 residues. V was cut by 6 bases and J by 1 base, with 6 bases left in between. CDR3 bases: TGTGCCAGCAGCAGGGATAACTATGGCTACACCTTC. Amino acid sequence: CASSRDNYGYTF.

The chain recombines TRBV30 with TRBJ1-2; D is undetermined. V shed 2 bases and J shed 4 bases, with 17 bases lying between them. This CDR3 contains 15 residues. CDR1 and CDR2 (germline): GTSNPN, SVGIG (reference sequence). The CDR3 reads CAWSPRQLGVYGYTF. The CDR3 region has the DNA TGTGCCTGGAGTCCCCGACAACTCGGGGTCTATGGCTACACCTTC.

V and J are TRBV19 and TRBJ2-1; 7 bases agree with TRBD1. CDR1 is LNHDA, CDR2 SQIVND, per germline (reference sequence). The length of the CDR3 is 14 residues. The V segment lost 5 bases and the J segment 7 bases; nucleotides outside the gene matches: 8. CDR3 sequence: CASSPSTGPNEQFF. CDR3 coding DNA: TGTGCCAGTAGTCCCTCGACAGGGCCGAATGAGCAGTTCTTC.

The chain carries TRBV19 and TRBJ1-5; D ambiguous. V lost 3 bases and J lost 5, with 8 bases in between. This CDR3 has 13 residues. The germline V gene has CDR1 LNHDA and CDR2 SQIVND (reference sequence). The DNA of the CDR3 is TGTGCCAGTAGTATCTCGGGTTATCAGCCCCAGCATTTT. It encodes CASSISGYQPQHF.

The rearrangement links TRBV10-2 to TRBJ2-1; D perhaps matches TRBD1 (5 bases). The CDR3 runs to 14 residues. The V end was cut by 5 bases, the J end by 3 bases, with 11 bases between. Germline CDR1 is WSHSY and CDR2 is SAAADI. CDR3 residues: CASSQGAFYNEQFF. CDR3 coding DNA: TGCGCCAGCAGTCAGGGTGCGTTCTACAATGAGCAGTTCTTC.

The CDR3 spells CASSYLDRGSYEQYF. The CDR3 bases are TGTGCCAGCAGTTACTTAGACAGGGGATCGTACGAGCAGTACTTC. The chain combines TRBV6-5 with TRBJ2-7; 8 nucleotides align to TRBD1. V was clipped by 1 base and J by 4 bases; unmatched bases: 6. The germline CDR1 and CDR2 sequences are MNHEY and SVGAGI. The CDR3 covers 15 residues.

The chain couples TRBV30 to TRBJ2-7; 10 nucleotides line up with TRBD2. Trimming at V came to 5 bases and at J to 5 bases, leaving 3 bases not matched to a gene. In germline, CDR1 is GTSNPN, CDR2 SVGIG (reference sequence). The CDR3 sequence is 12 residues long. The CDR3 DNA reads TGTGCCTGGGCCGGGACTAGCGACGAGCAGTACTTC. Its translation is CAWAGTSDEQYF.

The rearrangement joins TRBV30 to TRBJ1-5; D is possibly TRBD1 (5 bases). Germline V gives CDR1 GTSNPN, CDR2 SVGIG (reference sequence). The V end was cut by 3 bases, the J end by 5 bases, with 20 bases between. The CDR3 totals 16 residues. CDR3 coding DNA: TGTGCCTGGAGGGAATCCCGCCGGGGGGACTATCAGCCCCAGCATTTT. Its protein product is CAWRESRRGDYQPQHF.